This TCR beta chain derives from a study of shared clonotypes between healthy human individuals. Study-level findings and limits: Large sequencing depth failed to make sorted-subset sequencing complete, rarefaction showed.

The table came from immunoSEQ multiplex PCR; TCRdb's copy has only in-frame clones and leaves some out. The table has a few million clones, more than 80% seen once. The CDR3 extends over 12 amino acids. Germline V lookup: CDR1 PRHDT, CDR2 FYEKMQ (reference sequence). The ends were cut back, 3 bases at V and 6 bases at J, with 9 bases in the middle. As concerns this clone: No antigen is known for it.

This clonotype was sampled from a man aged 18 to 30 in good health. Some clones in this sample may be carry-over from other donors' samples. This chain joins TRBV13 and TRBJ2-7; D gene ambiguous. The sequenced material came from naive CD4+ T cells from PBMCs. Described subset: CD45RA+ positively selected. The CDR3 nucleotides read TGTGCCAGCAGCTTCCTCGGGTTCGAGCAGTACTTC. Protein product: CASSFLGFEQYF. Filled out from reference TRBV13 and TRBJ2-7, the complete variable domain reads AAGVIQSPRHLIKEKRETATLKCYPIPRHDTVYWYQQGPGQDPQFLISFYEKMQSDKGSIPDRFSAQQFSDYHSELNMSSLELGDSALYFCASSFLGFEQYFGPGTRLTVT.